Listed below are T cell receptor beta chains from one sample, sequenced in a study of vaccination and CD4 T cells after COVID-19. These receptors are not linked to any known antigen. TCRdb independently ran MiXCR on the PCR reads; one entry per CDR3 protein. Of about 20,000 distinct CDR3 sequences listed, 67% were seen once; the top ten hold under 10%. The specimen was CD4+ T cells from blood, cultured in vitro. The receptors shown here come from a human donor who had recovered from COVID-19. Both conserved end residues are part of each CDR3. The order of the fields is clone size, V gene, CDR3 length, J gene, D gene, CDR3 protein, CDR3 DNA. D genes are given only for firm matches. For some rows the clone size is stated as once, few or many, or as a class when expanded; others skip it.

>few|TRBV12-3/TRBV12-4|13|TRBJ1-2|TRBD1
CAVQGQGVYGYTF
TGTGCCGTGCAGGGACAGGGGGTCTATGGCTACACCTTC
>NA|TRBV7-7|16|TRBJ2-2|NA
CASSLVAAPNTGELFF
TGTGCCAGCAGCTTAGTGGCTGCTCCGAACACCGGGGAGCTGTTTTTT
>NA|TRBV6-1|14|TRBJ1-1|NA
CANSGPHRVTEAFF
TGTGCCAACAGTGGGCCCCACAGGGTCACTGAAGCTTTCTTT
>NA|TRBV11-3|17|TRBJ1-2|NA
CASSSRRGGGRTYGYTF
TGTGCCAGCAGCTCCCGCCGGGGCGGGGGGAGGACCTATGGCTACACCTTC
>once|TRBV6-1|15|TRBJ2-7|TRBD1
CASSDRDRGYYEQYF
TGTGCCAGCAGTGATAGAGACAGGGGATACTACGAGCAGTACTTC
>few|TRBV20-1|14|TRBJ1-5|NA
CSATWGRSNQPQHF
TGCAGTGCTACCTGGGGGCGTAGCAATCAGCCCCAGCATTTT
>few|TRBV7-6|13|TRBJ1-6|NA
CASSSAFGSPLHF
TGTGCCAGCAGCTCCGCGTTTGGATCACCCCTCCACTTT
>NA|TRBV6-1|14|TRBJ1-2|TRBD1
CASSTLDRVGGYTF
TGTGCCAGCAGTACATTGGACAGGGTGGGTGGCTACACCTTC
>NA|TRBV6-5|15|TRBJ2-7|NA
CASSYERPLSYEQYF
TGTGCCAGCAGTTACGAGAGGCCGCTCTCCTACGAGCAGTACTTC
>NA|TRBV28|16|TRBJ1-3|NA
CASSLWAQGAGNTIYF
TGTGCCAGCAGTTTATGGGCACAGGGTGCTGGAAACACCATATATTTT
>NA|TRBV10-3|18|TRBJ1-2|NA
CAISESGREWGTNYGYTF
TGTGCCATCAGTGAGTCTGGTAGAGAGTGGGGAACTAACTATGGCTACACCTTC
>NA|TRBV30|14|TRBJ1-6|TRBD1
CAWSGETGNSPLHF
TGTGCCTGGAGTGGCGAGACAGGGAATTCACCCCTCCACTTT
>NA|TRBV20-1|14|TRBJ2-7|NA
CSAPAGTSSYEQYF
TGCAGTGCCCCAGCCGGGACATCATCCTACGAGCAGTACTTC
>NA|TRBV7-2|12|TRBJ1-5|NA
CASSRTSKPQHF
TGTGCCAGCAGCCGTACTAGCAAGCCCCAGCATTTT
>NA|TRBV20-1|14|TRBJ2-5|TRBD2
CSARGTSPQETQYF
TGCAGTGCTAGAGGGACTAGCCCCCAAGAGACCCAGTACTTC
>once|TRBV7-9|15|TRBJ2-1|TRBD2
CASSFSGALEFEQFF
TGTGCCAGCAGCTTCAGCGGGGCCCTCGAATTTGAGCAGTTCTTC
>NA|TRBV30|14|TRBJ2-3|NA
CAWSVRGSTDTQYF
TGTGCCTGGAGTGTACGGGGAAGCACAGATACGCAGTATTTT
>NA|TRBV5-1|14|TRBJ1-2|TRBD1
CASSPGQGHYGYTF
TGCGCCAGCAGCCCGGGACAGGGCCACTATGGCTACACCTTC
>once|TRBV10-3|16|TRBJ1-4|NA
CAISEPGPESGEKLFF
TGTGCCATCAGTGAGCCGGGGCCCGAAAGCGGTGAAAAACTGTTTTTT
>NA|TRBV12-3/TRBV12-4|15|TRBJ2-7|TRBD1
CASSLERTGSLEQYF
TGTGCCAGCAGTTTAGAAAGGACAGGGTCCCTCGAGCAGTACTTC
>few|TRBV24-1|13|TRBJ1-2|TRBD1
CATSEGDSYGYTF
TGTGCCACCAGTGAGGGGGACAGCTATGGCTACACCTTC
>NA|TRBV6-5|17|TRBJ2-2|NA
CASSYPAGRINTGELFF
TGTGCCAGCAGTTACCCCGCGGGGCGGATAAACACCGGGGAGCTGTTTTTT
>NA|TRBV18|15|TRBJ1-5|TRBD1
CASSRGTGENQPQHF
TGTGCCAGCTCACGGGGGACAGGGGAAAATCAGCCCCAGCATTTT
>NA|TRBV28|15|TRBJ2-3|TRBD1
CASSPRGTATDTQYF
TGTGCCAGCAGCCCCCGAGGGACAGCCACCGATACGCAGTATTTT
>few|TRBV29-1|13|TRBJ1-2|NA
CSVALDGNYGYTF
TGCAGCGTTGCGTTGGACGGTAACTATGGCTACACCTTC
>NA|TRBV6-5|15|TRBJ1-5|NA
CASSYLSGSNQPQHF
TGTGCCAGCAGTTACCTGTCGGGTAGCAATCAGCCCCAGCATTTT
>few|TRBV10-3|13|TRBJ1-5|NA
CAISGQGNQPQHF
TGTGCCATCAGTGGGCAGGGTAATCAGCCCCAGCATTTT
>few|TRBV19|13|TRBJ2-3|NA
CASSIPGPDTQYF
TGTGCCAGTAGTATACCTGGCCCAGATACGCAGTATTTT
>NA|TRBV20-1|15|TRBJ2-2|NA
CSARKGRSNTGELFF
TGCAGTGCTAGAAAGGGGAGATCGAACACCGGGGAGCTGTTTTTT
>few|TRBV7-2|15|TRBJ1-2|NA
CASSLVQRPSYGYTF
TGTGCCAGCAGCTTAGTTCAACGCCCTTCTTATGGCTACACCTTC
>NA|TRBV20-1|12|TRBJ2-1|TRBD2
CSAPGTRNEQFF
TGCAGTGCCCCCGGGACTAGAAATGAGCAGTTCTTC
>NA|TRBV6-4|14|TRBJ2-3|TRBD2
CASSPGLATDTQYF
TGTGCCAGCAGTCCCGGACTAGCGACAGATACGCAGTATTTT
>once|TRBV4-1|16|TRBJ1-5|NA
CASSQEGGRLDQPQHF
TGCGCCAGCAGCCAAGAGGGGGGGCGACTCGATCAGCCCCAGCATTTT
>NA|TRBV4-2|19|TRBJ2-2|TRBD2
CASSQDSPFTSGGSGELFF
TGTGCCAGCAGCCAAGATTCCCCCTTTACTAGCGGGGGGTCCGGGGAGCTGTTTTTT
>NA|TRBV5-1|13|TRBJ2-1|NA
CASSYERGNEQFF
TGCGCCAGCAGTTATGAGCGAGGGAATGAGCAGTTCTTC
>NA|TRBV20-1|13|TRBJ1-4|TRBD1
CSARAGGHEKLFF
TGCAGTGCTAGAGCAGGGGGCCATGAAAAACTGTTTTTT
>few|TRBV20-1|14|TRBJ1-3|TRBD1
CSARQGVSGNTIYF
TGCAGTGCCCGACAGGGGGTCTCTGGAAACACCATATATTTT
>NA|TRBV2|11|TRBJ2-7|NA
CASSVRYEQYF
TGTGCCAGCAGTGTACGTTACGAGCAGTACTTC
>NA|TRBV20-1|15|TRBJ1-5|NA
CSARSAGNSNQPQHF
TGCAGTGCTAGAAGCGCGGGGAACAGCAATCAGCCCCAGCATTTT
>NA|TRBV4-2|16|TRBJ2-3|NA
CASSLESGSGTDTQYF
TGTGCCAGCAGCCTCGAATCGGGGTCTGGTACAGATACGCAGTATTTT
>NA|TRBV10-1|13|TRBJ2-5|NA
CASSPVQGETQYF
TGCGCCAGCAGTCCGGTCCAGGGAGAGACCCAGTACTTC
>few|TRBV7-6|13|TRBJ1-5|NA
CASSLVGNQPQHF
TGTGCCAGCAGCTTAGTGGGGAATCAGCCCCAGCATTTT
>NA|TRBV9|17|TRBJ2-3|NA
CASSARPWGSSTDTQYF
TGTGCCAGCAGCGCAAGGCCCTGGGGATCTAGCACAGATACGCAGTATTTT
>once|TRBV20-1|15|TRBJ2-4|NA
CSSTRAQTAKNIQYF
TGCAGTTCAACTCGGGCCCAGACAGCCAAAAACATTCAGTACTTC
>few|TRBV20-1|14|TRBJ2-2|NA
CSARRRDRTGELFF
TGCAGTGCTAGAAGGCGGGACCGTACCGGGGAGCTGTTTTTT
>NA|TRBV11-2|16|TRBJ1-5|NA
CASSLGSRNSNQPQHF
TGTGCCAGCAGCTTAGGTTCACGGAATAGCAATCAGCCCCAGCATTTT
>once|TRBV6-2/TRBV6-3|16|TRBJ2-1|TRBD1
CASSYQRDRAINEQFF
TGTGCCAGCAGTTACCAGCGGGACAGGGCGATTAATGAGCAGTTCTTC
>NA|TRBV27|18|TRBJ2-2|TRBD1
CASSLSRTGVFNTGELFF
TGTGCCAGCAGTTTAAGTCGGACAGGGGTCTTTAACACCGGGGAGCTGTTTTTT
>NA|TRBV20-1|11|TRBJ2-7|TRBD2
CSAGLAREQYF
TGCAGTGCTGGACTAGCGCGGGAGCAGTACTTC
>NA|TRBV20-1|14|TRBJ1-6|TRBD1
CSATSTGPNSPLHF
TGCAGTGCTACTTCGACAGGGCCTAATTCACCCCTCCACTTT
>NA|TRBV6-4|18|TRBJ2-2|NA
CASKLKPDGGDKTGELFF
TGTGCCAGCAAGTTAAAACCCGACGGGGGCGATAAAACCGGGGAGCTGTTTTTT
>NA|TRBV6-1|15|TRBJ2-7|TRBD2
CASREGLAGSYEQYF
TGTGCCAGCAGGGAAGGACTAGCGGGTTCCTACGAGCAGTACTTC
>NA|TRBV11-2|11|TRBJ1-1|NA
CASSLDTEAFF
TGTGCCAGCAGCTTGGACACTGAAGCTTTCTTT
>NA|TRBV30|13|TRBJ1-1|NA
CAWRLDVGTEAFF
TGTGCCTGGAGGTTAGACGTGGGCACTGAAGCTTTCTTT
>NA|TRBV29-1|13|TRBJ2-7|NA
CSVRQRLLGEQYF
TGCAGCGTAAGACAGAGGCTTTTGGGGGAGCAGTACTTC
>NA|TRBV23-1|17|TRBJ2-5|TRBD1
CASSHLRDSRLQETQYF
TGCGCCAGCAGTCACCTCCGGGACAGCAGGCTTCAAGAGACCCAGTACTTC
>NA|TRBV5-8|13|TRBJ1-5|NA
CASSLERNQTQHF
TGTGCCAGCAGCTTGGAGCGTAATCAGACCCAGCATTTT
>NA|TRBV6-5|15|TRBJ1-3|NA
CASSYAARSGNTIYF
TGTGCCAGCAGTTACGCAGCCCGCTCTGGAAACACCATATATTTT
>NA|TRBV28|15|TRBJ2-7|TRBD2
CASSPASGGTYEQYF
TGTGCCAGCAGCCCCGCTAGCGGAGGGACTTACGAGCAGTACTTC
>once|TRBV7-9|16|TRBJ1-1|TRBD1
CASSPHTGAPNTEAFF
TGTGCCAGCAGCCCCCATACAGGGGCCCCAAACACTGAAGCTTTCTTT